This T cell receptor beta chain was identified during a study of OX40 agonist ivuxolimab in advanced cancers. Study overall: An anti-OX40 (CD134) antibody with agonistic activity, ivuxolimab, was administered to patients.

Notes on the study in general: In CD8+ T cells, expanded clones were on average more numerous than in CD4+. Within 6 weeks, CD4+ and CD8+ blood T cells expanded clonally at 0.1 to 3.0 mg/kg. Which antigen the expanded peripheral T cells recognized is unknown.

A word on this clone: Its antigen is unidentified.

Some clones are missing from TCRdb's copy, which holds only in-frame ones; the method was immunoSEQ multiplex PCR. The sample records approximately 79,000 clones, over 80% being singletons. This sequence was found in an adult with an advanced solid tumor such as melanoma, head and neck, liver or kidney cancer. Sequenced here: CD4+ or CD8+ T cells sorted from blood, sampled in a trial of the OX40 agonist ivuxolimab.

The CDR3, as DNA: TGTGCCAGTACGATAAGTTCAGGGGGCGCCGGCACTGAAGCTTTCTTT. Translated: CASTISSGGAGTEAFF. The chain links TRBV6-4 to TRBJ1-1; 8 bases match TRBD1. Germline trimming cut 9 bases from V and 4 bases from J; bases unmatched to any gene: 16. Germline loops: CDR1 MRHNA, CDR2 SNTAGT. The CDR3 totals 16 residues.